The entry that follows covers one T cell receptor beta chain sequence. CDR3 length: 17 amino acids. Germline CDR1 LNHDA, CDR2 SQIVND (reference sequence). The ends lost 6 bases at V and 5 bases at J; junction bases unmatched: 17. The sample belongs to a study of cytomegalovirus exposure and HLA in healthy donors. 13 Jbeta primers and 60 Vbeta primers were used for the PCR. Clones were sequenced by immunoSEQ multiplex PCR, and TCRdb holds only the in-frame ones, with some missing. The sample shows 130,000 to 150,000 clones, approximately 80% of them seen only once. This receptor was taken from a man aged 35-49 years in good health and CMV-seropositive. The genes are TRBV19 and TRBJ2-5; 8 positions match TRBD1. Sequencing was done on a sample of PBMCs. The CDR3 region is CASSLDRTGSERETQYF. CDR3 nucleotide sequence: TGTGCCAGTAGCCTAGACCGGACAGGGTCAGAACGGGAGACCCAGTACTTC.